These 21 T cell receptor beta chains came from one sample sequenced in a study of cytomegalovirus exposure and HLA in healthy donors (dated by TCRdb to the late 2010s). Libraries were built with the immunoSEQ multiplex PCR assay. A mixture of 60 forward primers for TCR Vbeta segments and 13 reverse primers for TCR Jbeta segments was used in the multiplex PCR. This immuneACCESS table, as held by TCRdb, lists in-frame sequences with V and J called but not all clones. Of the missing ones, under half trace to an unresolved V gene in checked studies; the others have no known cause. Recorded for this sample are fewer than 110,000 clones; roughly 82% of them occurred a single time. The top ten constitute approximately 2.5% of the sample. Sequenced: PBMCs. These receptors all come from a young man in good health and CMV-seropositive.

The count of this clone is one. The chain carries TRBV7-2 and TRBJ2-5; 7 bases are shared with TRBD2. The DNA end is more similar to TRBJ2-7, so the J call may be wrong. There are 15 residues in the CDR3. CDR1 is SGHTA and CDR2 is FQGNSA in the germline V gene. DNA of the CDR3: TGTGCCAGCAGCTTAATAGCGGGCGACCCCTACGAGCAGTACTTC. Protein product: CASSLIAGDPYEQYF.

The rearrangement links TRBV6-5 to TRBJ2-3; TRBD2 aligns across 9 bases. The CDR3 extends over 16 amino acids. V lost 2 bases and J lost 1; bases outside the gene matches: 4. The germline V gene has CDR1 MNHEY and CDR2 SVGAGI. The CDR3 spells CASSYELAGGTDTQYF. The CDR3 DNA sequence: TGTGCCAGCAGTTACGAGTTAGCGGGGGGCACAGATACGCAGTATTTT.

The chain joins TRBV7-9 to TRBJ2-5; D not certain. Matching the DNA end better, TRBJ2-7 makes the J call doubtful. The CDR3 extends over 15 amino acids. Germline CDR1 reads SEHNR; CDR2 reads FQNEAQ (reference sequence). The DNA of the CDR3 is TGTGCCAGCAGCTTAGCCTTTCGAGGCCCCTACGAGCAGTACTTC. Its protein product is CASSLAFRGPYEQYF.

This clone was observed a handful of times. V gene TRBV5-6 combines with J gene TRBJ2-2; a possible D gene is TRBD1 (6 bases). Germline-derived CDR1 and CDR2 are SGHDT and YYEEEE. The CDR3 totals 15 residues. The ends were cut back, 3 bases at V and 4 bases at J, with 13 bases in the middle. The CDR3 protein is CASSWGTLGTGELFF. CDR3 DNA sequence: TGTGCCAGCAGCTGGGGGACATTGGGCACCGGGGAGCTGTTTTTT.

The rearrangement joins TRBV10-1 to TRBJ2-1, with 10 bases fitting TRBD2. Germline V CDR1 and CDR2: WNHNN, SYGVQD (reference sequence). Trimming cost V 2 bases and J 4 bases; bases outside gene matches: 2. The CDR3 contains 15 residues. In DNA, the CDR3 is TGCGCCAGCAGTGAGCTAGCGGGGGTATACAATGAGCAGTTCTTC. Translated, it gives CASSELAGVYNEQFF.

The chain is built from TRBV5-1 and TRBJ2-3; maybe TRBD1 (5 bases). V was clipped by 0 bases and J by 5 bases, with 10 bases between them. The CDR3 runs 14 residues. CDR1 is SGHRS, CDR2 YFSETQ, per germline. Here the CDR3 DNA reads TGCGCCAGCAGCTTGGGGGGCCCGGAAGATACGCAGTATTTT. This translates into CASSLGGPEDTQYF.

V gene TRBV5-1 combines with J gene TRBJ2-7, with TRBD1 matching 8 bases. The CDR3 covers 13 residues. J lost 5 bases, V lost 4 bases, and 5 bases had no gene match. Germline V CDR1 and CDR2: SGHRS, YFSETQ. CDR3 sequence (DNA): TGCGCCAGCAGCGCGGACAGGGCAAACGAGCAGTACTTC. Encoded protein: CASSADRANEQYF.

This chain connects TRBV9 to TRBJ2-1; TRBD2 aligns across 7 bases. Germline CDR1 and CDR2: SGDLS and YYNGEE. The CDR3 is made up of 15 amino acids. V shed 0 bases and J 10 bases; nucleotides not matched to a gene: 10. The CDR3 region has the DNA TGTGCCAGCAGCGTAGGCATACTCCCGGGACTAGAGCAGTTCTTC. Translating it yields CASSVGILPGLEQFF.

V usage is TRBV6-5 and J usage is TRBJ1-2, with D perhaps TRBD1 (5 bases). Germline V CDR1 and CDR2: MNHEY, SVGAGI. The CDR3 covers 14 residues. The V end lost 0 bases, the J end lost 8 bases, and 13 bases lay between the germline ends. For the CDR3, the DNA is TGTGCCAGCAGTTACTCTTCGAGGGGAGGCGGCTACACCTTC. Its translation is CASSYSSRGGGYTF.

The chain's CDR3 is CASSSLGQAGANVLTF. In DNA, the CDR3 is TGCGCCAGCAGCTCTCTGGGACAGGCTGGGGCCAACGTCCTGACTTTC. The V gene is TRBV5-1, the J gene TRBJ2-6; 8 bases are shared with TRBD1. This CDR3 is 16 amino acids long. The germline gives CDR1 SGHRS, CDR2 YFSETQ. V lost 3 bases to trimming and J lost 2 bases; unmatched junction nucleotides: 4.

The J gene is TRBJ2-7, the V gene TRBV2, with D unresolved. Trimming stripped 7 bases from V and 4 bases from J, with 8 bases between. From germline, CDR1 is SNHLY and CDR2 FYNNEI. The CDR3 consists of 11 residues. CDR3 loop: CASTKTYEQYF. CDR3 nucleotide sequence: TGTGCCAGCACCAAGACATACGAGCAGTACTTC.

In DNA form, the CDR3 reads TGTGCCAGCAGCTTAGCCGGTCCGTTACAAGAGACCCAGTACTTC. Residues: CASSLAGPLQETQYF. The chain uses TRBV7-9 and TRBJ2-5; the D is unclear. Trimming cost V 0 bases and J 2 bases, with 10 bases left between them. Germline CDR1 SEHNR, CDR2 FQNEAQ (reference sequence). The CDR3 is 15 amino acids.

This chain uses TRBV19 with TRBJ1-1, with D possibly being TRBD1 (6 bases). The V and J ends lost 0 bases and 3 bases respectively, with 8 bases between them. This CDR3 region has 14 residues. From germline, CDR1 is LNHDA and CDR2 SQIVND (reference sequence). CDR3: CASSIDRGYTEAFF. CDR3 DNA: TGTGCCAGTAGTATAGACAGGGGATACACTGAAGCTTTCTTT.

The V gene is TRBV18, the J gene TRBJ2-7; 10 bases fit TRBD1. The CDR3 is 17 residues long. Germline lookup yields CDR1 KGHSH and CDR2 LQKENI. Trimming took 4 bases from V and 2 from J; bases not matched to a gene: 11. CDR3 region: CASSRGIGTGVPYEQYF. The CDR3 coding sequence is TGTGCCAGCTCACGAGGCATTGGGACAGGGGTCCCCTACGAGCAGTACTTC. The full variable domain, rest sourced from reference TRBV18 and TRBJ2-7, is NAGVMQNPRHLVRRRGQEARLRCSPMKGHSHVYWYRQLPEEGLKFMVYLQKENIIDESGMPKERFSAEFPKEGPSILRIQQVVRGDSAAYFCASSRGIGTGVPYEQYFGPGTRLTVT.

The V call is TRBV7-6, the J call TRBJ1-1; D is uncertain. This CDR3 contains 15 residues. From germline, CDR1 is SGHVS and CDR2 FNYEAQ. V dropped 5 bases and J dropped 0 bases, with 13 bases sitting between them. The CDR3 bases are TGTGCCAGCAGCCGAATCGGGGTGTTGAACACTGAAGCTTTCTTT. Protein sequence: CASSRIGVLNTEAFF.

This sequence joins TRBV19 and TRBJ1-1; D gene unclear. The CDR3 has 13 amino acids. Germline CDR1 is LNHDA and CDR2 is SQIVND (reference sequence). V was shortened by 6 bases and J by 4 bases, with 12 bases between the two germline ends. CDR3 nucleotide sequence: TGTGCCAGTAGGTTTTCGGGTCCCACTGAAGCTTTCTTT. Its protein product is CASRFSGPTEAFF.

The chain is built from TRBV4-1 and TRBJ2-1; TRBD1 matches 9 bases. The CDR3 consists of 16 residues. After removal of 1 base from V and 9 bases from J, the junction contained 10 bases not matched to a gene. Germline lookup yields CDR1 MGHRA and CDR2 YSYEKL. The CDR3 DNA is TGCGCCAGCAGCCAAGTCACCGGGACAGGGCGGCGTGAGCAGTTCTTC. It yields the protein CASSQVTGTGRREQFF.

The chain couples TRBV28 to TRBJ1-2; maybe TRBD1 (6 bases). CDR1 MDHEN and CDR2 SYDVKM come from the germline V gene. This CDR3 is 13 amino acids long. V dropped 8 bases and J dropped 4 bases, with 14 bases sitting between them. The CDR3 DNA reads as TGTGCCAGCCGGGACATCCGCTTCTATGGCTACACCTTC. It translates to CASRDIRFYGYTF.

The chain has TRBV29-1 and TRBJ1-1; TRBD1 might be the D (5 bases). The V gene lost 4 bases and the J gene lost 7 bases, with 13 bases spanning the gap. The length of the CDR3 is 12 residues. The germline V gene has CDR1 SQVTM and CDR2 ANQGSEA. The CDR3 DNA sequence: TGCAGCGTTGGGTCGGGGGAAAATGAAGCTTTCTTT. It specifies CSVGSGENEAFF.

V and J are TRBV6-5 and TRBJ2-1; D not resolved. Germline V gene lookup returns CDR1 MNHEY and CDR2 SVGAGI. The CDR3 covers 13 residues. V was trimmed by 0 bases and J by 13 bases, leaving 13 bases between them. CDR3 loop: CASSYSVMAVQFF. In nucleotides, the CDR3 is TGTGCCAGCAGTTACTCCGTGATGGCGGTACAGTTCTTC.

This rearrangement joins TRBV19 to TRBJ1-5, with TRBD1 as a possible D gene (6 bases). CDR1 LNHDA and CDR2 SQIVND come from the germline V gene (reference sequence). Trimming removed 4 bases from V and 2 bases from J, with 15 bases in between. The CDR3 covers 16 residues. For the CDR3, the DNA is TGTGCCAGTAGTAGGCAGGGGCCTTTGGGCAATCAGCCCCAGCATTTT. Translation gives CASSRQGPLGNQPQHF.